The sequence of this TCR beta chain was determined in a study of shared clonotypes between healthy human individuals. Study background: Donor ages ranged 18 to 49 years: a couple of women, a few men. Study-wide results and limits: At large depth, rarefaction still showed sorted-subset sequencing to be incomplete.

V lost 7 bases, J lost 4 bases, and 9 bases stayed unmatched. Germline values: CDR1 SGHRS, CDR2 YFSETQ. This CDR3 region has 14 residues. Sorted-subset replicate PCR reactions contained 200 ng DNA, corresponding to around 30,000 T cell genomes. Produced via immunoSEQ multiplex PCR; TCRdb's table is partial and in-frame only. The sample shows 500,000 or so clones, about 96% of them seen only once. Points on this clone: As yet, its antigen is unknown.

Every contributor of samples was a Caucasian grown-up residing in Nashville, Tennessee. The TCR was taken from a woman in her twenties or thirties in good health. The gene calls are TRBV5-1 and TRBJ2-7, with TRBD2 identical over 9 bases. The sample was naive CD4+ T cells sorted from blood. As for subset: CD45RA+ positively selected. Here the CDR3 DNA reads TGCGCCAGCCGATGGGGCGGGAGGGGATACGAGCAGTACTTC. This sequence encodes CASRWGGRGYEQYF.